The 10 T cell receptor beta chains below were found in one sample sequenced in a study of neurological immune-mediated disorders. TCRdb processed the 5' RACE reads anew with MiXCR; each CDR3 protein has one entry. This table has more than 45,000 distinct CDR3 sequences, over 2% appearing once. The sample comprised PBMCs. The receptor source for this set is a man aged 50-60 years with multiple sclerosis.

This clonotype was found many times. The V gene is TRBV5-1, the J gene TRBJ1-1, with 8 bases fitting TRBD1. V dropped 1 base and J dropped 7; count of bases not matched to a gene: 3. In germline, CDR1 is SGHRS, CDR2 YFSETQ. The CDR3 runs 13 residues. CDR3 sequence (DNA): TGCGCCAGCAGCTTGACAGGGGGATATGAAGCTTTCTTT. This encodes CASSLTGGYEAFF.

This clonotype was detected many times. The CDR3 sequence: CSAPGNSYNEQFF. Written as DNA, the CDR3 is TGCAGTGCTCCCGGGAACTCCTACAATGAGCAGTTCTTC. The chain joins TRBV20-1 to TRBJ2-1; D is perhaps TRBD2 (5 bases). V was clipped by 5 bases and J by 0 bases, with 8 bases between them. This CDR3 contains 13 residues. CDR1 and CDR2 (germline): DFQATT, SNEGSKA (reference sequence).

This clonotype was seen at least ten times. The chain employs TRBV18 and TRBJ2-7; tentative D call: TRBD1 (6 bases). The V and J ends lost 2 bases and 7 bases respectively, with 6 bases between them. CDR1 and CDR2 (germline): KGHSH, LQKENI. The CDR3 covers 11 residues. The CDR3 reads CASSPDREQYF. CDR3 DNA sequence: TGTGCCAGCTCACCAGACAGGGAGCAGTACTTC.

This clonotype has a count of ten or more. This rearrangement joins TRBV20-1 to TRBJ1-2; no reliable D call. The CDR3 is made up of 10 amino acids. Germline V lookup: CDR1 DFQATT, CDR2 SNEGSKA (reference sequence). V lost 2 bases, J lost 5 bases, and 3 bases lay in between. In DNA form, the CDR3 reads TGCAGTGCTAGATCGTATGGCTACACCTTC. This gives the protein CSARSYGYTF.

This clonotype appeared many times. As DNA, the CDR3 is TGCGCCAGCAGCCAAGATCGTTTGGGGGGCGGACAAGAGACCCAGTACTTC. Protein product: CASSQDRLGGGQETQYF. This chain joins TRBV4-3 and TRBJ2-5, with D perhaps assigned TRBD1 or TRBD2 (6 bases each). CDR3 size: 17 residues. V lost 0 bases, J lost 2 bases, and 16 bases lay in between. Germline CDR1 LGHNA, CDR2 YSLEER.

This clonotype was detected many times. This chain connects TRBV12-3 or TRBV12-4 to TRBJ2-3; D possibly matches TRBD1 or TRBD2 (5 bases each). V was trimmed by 6 bases and J by 6 bases, leaving 7 bases between them. This CDR3 contains 11 residues. The DNA for the CDR3 is TGTGCCAGCAGAGGGACGGATACGCAGTATTTT. Its translation is CASRGTDTQYF.

In this sample, this clonotype turned up many times. The chain has TRBV4-3 and TRBJ2-3; the D is unclear. The germline CDR1 and CDR2 sequences are LGHNA and YSLEER. The V and J ends lost 2 bases and 0 bases respectively, with 6 bases between them. CDR3 length: 14 residues. In DNA form, the CDR3 reads TGCGCCAGCAGCCAACGTGGTAGCACAGATACGCAGTATTTT. Amino acids: CASSQRGSTDTQYF.

The chain carries TRBV18 and TRBJ1-4; the match to TRBD1 covers 8 bases. V dropped 5 bases and J dropped 8; count of bases not matched to a gene: 10. Germline CDR1 KGHSH, CDR2 LQKENI. This CDR3 has 15 residues. The CDR3: CASSSQGAGREKLFF. CDR3 nucleotides: TGTGCCAGCTCATCCCAGGGGGCTGGTAGGGAAAAACTGTTTTTT.

This clonotype was counted at least ten times. The V call is TRBV6-1, the J call TRBJ2-7; D gene uncertain. The germline CDR1 and CDR2 sequences are MNHNS and SASEGT. The ends were cut back, 6 bases at V and 6 bases at J, with 12 bases in the middle. The CDR3 is 12 amino acids. CDR3 sequence: CASSPDNGEQYF. CDR3 DNA: TGTGCCAGCAGCCCAGACAACGGCGAGCAGTACTTC.

This clonotype has a count of ten or more. The chain recombines TRBV3-1 with TRBJ2-2; no firm D call. This CDR3 is built from 15 residues. From germline, CDR1 is LGHDT and CDR2 YNNKEL (reference sequence). The V and J ends lost 0 bases and 2 bases respectively, with 7 bases between them. CDR3 in amino acids: CASSQDNRNTGELFF. The CDR3, as DNA: TGTGCCAGCAGCCAAGACAATCGTAACACCGGGGAGCTGTTTTTT. Based on the CDR3 plus reference TRBV3-1 and TRBJ2-2, the full variable domain is DTAVSQTPKYLVTQMGNDKSIKCEQNLGHDTMYWYKQDSKKFLKIMFSYNNKELIINETVPNRFSPKSPDKAHLNLHINSLELGDSAVYFCASSQDNRNTGELFFGEGSRLTVL.